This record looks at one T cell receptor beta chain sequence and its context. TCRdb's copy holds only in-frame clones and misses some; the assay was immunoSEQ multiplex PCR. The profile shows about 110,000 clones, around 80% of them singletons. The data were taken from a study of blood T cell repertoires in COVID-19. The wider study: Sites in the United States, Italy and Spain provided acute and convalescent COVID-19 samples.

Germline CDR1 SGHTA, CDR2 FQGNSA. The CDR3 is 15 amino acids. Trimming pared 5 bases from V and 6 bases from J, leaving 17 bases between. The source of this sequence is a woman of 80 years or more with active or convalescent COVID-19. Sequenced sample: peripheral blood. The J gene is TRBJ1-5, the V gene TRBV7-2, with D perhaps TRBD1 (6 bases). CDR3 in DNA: TGTGCCAGCAGCCCGGGGGGGGACACGGGTCAGCCCCAGCATTTT. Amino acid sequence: CASSPGGDTGQPQHF.